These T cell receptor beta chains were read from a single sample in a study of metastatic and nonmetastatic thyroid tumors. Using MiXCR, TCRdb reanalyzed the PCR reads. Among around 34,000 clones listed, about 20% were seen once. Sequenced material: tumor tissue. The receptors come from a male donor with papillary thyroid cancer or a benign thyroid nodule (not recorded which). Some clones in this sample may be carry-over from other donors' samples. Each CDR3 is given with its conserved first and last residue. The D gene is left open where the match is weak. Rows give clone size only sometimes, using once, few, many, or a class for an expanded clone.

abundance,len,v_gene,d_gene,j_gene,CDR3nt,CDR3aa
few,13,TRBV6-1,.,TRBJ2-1,TGTGCCAGTACTCCGGGATCCCAGGATGAGCAGTTCTTC,CASTPGSQDEQFF
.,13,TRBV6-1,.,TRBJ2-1,TGTGCCAGCATACGACCAGTTTCTTATGAGCAGTTCTTC,CASIRPVSYEQFF
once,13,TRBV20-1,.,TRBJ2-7,TGCAGTGCTAGGGGAGGACAAGACTACGAGCAGTACTTC,CSARGGQDYEQYF
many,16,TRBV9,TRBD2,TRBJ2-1,TGTGCCAGCAGCCCACTGGGACTAGCGGGAAACAATGAGCAGTTCTTC,CASSPLGLAGNNEQFF
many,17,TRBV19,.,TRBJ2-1,TGTGCCAGTAGTATTTCAGCCGCGCCGGCGGGGTACAATGAGCAGTTCTTC,CASSISAAPAGYNEQFF
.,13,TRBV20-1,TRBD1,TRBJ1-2,TGCAGTGCTGGCAGGGGGCTTGTCTATGGCTACACCTTC,CSAGRGLVYGYTF
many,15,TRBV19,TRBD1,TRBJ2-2,TGTGCCAGTAGCACCGGACAGGGCAACACCGGGGAGCTGTTTTTT,CASSTGQGNTGELFF
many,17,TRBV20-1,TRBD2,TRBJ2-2,TGCAGTGCTAGAAAGACTAGCGGGAATTCCTACACCGGGGAGCTGTTTTTT,CSARKTSGNSYTGELFF
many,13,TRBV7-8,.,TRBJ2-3,TGTGCCAGCAGCTTAGGGGGCACAGATACGCAGTATTTT,CASSLGGTDTQYF
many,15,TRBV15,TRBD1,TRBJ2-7,TGTGCCACCAGCAAAGGGACAGACGGACCCTACGAGCAGTACTTC,CATSKGTDGPYEQYF
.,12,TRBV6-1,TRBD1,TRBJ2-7,TGTGCCAGCATCCCGGGACAGTGCGAGCAGTACTTC,CASIPGQCEQYF
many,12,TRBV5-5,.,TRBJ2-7,TGTGCCAGCAGCTTGGCCTACGACGAGCAGTACTTC,CASSLAYDEQYF
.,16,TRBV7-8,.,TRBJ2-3,TGTGCCAGCATCTTAGTGGGGGCCCCTCGTCCAGATACGCAGTATTTT,CASILVGAPRPDTQYF
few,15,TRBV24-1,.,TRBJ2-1,TGTGTCACCAGTGAAAAGGGGGACTCCTACAATGAGCAGTTCTTC,CVTSEKGDSYNEQFF
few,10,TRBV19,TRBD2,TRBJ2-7,TGTGGACTAGCCACAGACGAGCAGTACTTC,CGLATDEQYF
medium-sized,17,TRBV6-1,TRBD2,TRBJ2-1,TGTGCCAGCAGTGAAGGCTTCTGGGGGGGAGGCTACAATGAGCAGTTCTTC,CASSEGFWGGGYNEQFF
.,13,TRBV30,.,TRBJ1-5,TGTGCCTTCAGTAAGGAGGAGTGCCAGCCCCAGCATTTT,CAFSKEECQPQHF
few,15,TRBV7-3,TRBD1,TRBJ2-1,TGTGCCAGCAGCTTAGGGACAGGGACCCACAATGAGCAGTTCTTC,CASSLGTGTHNEQFF
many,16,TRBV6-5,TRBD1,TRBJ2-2,TGTGCCAGCAGTTACTCGACAGGGTCGACCACCGGGGAGCTGTTTTTT,CASSYSTGSTTGELFF
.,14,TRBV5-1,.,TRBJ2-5,TGCGCCAGCAGTCCGGGCTCCGTGGTTTCGACCCAGTACTTC,CASSPGSVVSTQYF
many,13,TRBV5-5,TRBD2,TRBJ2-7,TGTGCCAGCAGCCGGGGAGGGGAGTACGAGCAGTACTTC,CASSRGGEYEQYF
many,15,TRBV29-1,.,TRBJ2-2,TGCAGCGTTGGCCCGAGTAGGCCTAACACCGGGGAGCTGTTTTTT,CSVGPSRPNTGELFF
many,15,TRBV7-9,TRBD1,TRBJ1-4,TGTGCCAGCAGCTGGATCCGGGACAGGAATGAAAAACTGTTTTTT,CASSWIRDRNEKLFF
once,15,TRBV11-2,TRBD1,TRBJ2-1,TGTGCCAGCAGCACCGGACAGGGTGCCTACAATGATCAGTTCTTC,CASSTGQGAYNDQFF
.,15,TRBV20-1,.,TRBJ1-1,TGCAGTGCTAGTTTGGTCTCGGGGATTAACACTGAAGCTTTCTTT,CSASLVSGINTEAFF
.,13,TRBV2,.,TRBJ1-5,TGTGCCAGCCTAGGGGTCATCAATCAGCCCCAGCATTTT,CASLGVINQPQHF
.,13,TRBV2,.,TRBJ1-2,TGTGCCAGCAGTGAAGGCTATTACTATGGCTACACCTTC,CASSEGYYYGYTF
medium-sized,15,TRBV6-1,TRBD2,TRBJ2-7,TGTGCCAGCCTCCTCCCAAGGGCGGGAGAGGACGAGCAGTACTTC,CASLLPRAGEDEQYF
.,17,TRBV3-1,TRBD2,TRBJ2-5,TGTGCCAGCAGCCAAACCCCCGCGGGGGGGGATCAAGAGACCCAGTACTTC,CASSQTPAGGDQETQYF
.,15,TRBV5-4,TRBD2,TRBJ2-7,TGTGCCAGCAGCTTGGGAATAGCGGGAGAAGCAGAGCAGTACTTC,CASSLGIAGEAEQYF
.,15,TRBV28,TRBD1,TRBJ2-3,TGTGCCAGCAGTTTATGGGACAGGGGAGGTAGTACGCAGTATTTT,CASSLWDRGGSTQYF
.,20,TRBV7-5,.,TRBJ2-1,.,CISVPEAFSGPGLADNEQFF
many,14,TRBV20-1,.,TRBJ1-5,TGCAGTGCTAGGGTGGCGGGTGGAAATCAGCCCCAGCATTTT,CSARVAGGNQPQHF
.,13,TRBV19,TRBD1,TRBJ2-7,TGTGCAAGTAGTGCCGCGACAGGGGGAGAGCAGTACTTC,CASSAATGGEQYF
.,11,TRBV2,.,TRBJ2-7,TGTGCCAGCATTAGGGGAGACGAGCAGTGCTTC,CASIRGDEQCF
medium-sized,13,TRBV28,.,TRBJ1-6,TGTGCCAGCAGTTTTGGGGGAGATTCACCCCTCCACTTT,CASSFGGDSPLHF
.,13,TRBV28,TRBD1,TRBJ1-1,TGTTCCAGCATCCCACAGGGGTTCACTGAAGCTTTCTTT,CSSIPQGFTEAFF
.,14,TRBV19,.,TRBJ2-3,TGTGCCAGTAGCCAACGTCCCAGCACAGATACGCAGTATTTT,CASSQRPSTDTQYF
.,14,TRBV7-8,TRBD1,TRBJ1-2,TGTGCCAGCAGCTTAGCAGGGACAGGAGATGGCTACACCTTC,CASSLAGTGDGYTF
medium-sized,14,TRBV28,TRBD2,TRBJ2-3,TGTGCCAGCAAACCTAGCGGGGCAACAGATACGCAGTATTTT,CASKPSGATDTQYF